This T cell receptor (beta chain) was found in a study of T cell responses to AZD1222 COVID-19 vaccine. General observations from the study: AZD1222 recipients seropositive at baseline numbered only five or six. The donors showed a predominance of white British ancestry and of females, with possible underestimation of clonal diversity.

Researchers grouped second doses given at about 4 or about 12 weeks into one pool. As concerns this clone: Its target is unknown.

This CDR3 has 14 residues. The germline V gene has CDR1 LNHDA and CDR2 SQIVND (reference sequence). V was clipped by 1 base and J by 2 bases, with 8 bases between them. Clones were read by immunoSEQ multiplex PCR, and TCRdb kept only the in-frame ones, dropping some. The sample carries around 170,000 clones, 80% to 95% recorded once. The sequence was collected from an adult who received the AZD1222 COVID-19 vaccine. The specimen was peripheral blood, collected 28 days after the second AZD1222 dose. The rearrangement joins TRBV19 to TRBJ1-1, with D possibly TRBD1 on 6 matching bases. CDR3 nucleotides: TGTGCCAGTAGTATAGGGGGACAAAACACTGAAGCTTTCTTT. Its protein is CASSIGGQNTEAFF.